The present T cell receptor beta chain was sequenced within a study of CD8+CD57+ T cells in acquired aplastic anemia. At the level of the study: Mean DNA quantity obtained from sorted CD4+ and CD8+ cells was 2.5 to 4 ug.

This CDR3 has 15 residues. J was trimmed by 6 bases and V by 3 bases; bases with no gene match: 3. Germline V gene data show CDR1 as KGHDR and CDR2 as SFDVKD. The template used for profiling TCR beta VDJ and CDR3 was genomic DNA. TCRdb re-called the reads with MiXCR, one entry per CDR3 protein. The sample has fewer than 250,000 distinct CDR3 sequences, roughly half seen once. The V gene is TRBV24-1, the J gene TRBJ2-2, with 10 bases lining up with TRBD1. The source of this sequence is a human donor in good health, serving as a control. Sequencing input: sorted CD4+, CD8+, or CD8+CD57+ T cells (not recorded which) from PBMCs. CDR3: CATSDTGTGAGELFF. The CDR3 DNA is TGTGCCACCAGTGATACCGGGACAGGGGCCGGGGAGCTGTTTTTT.